This T cell receptor beta chain was profiled in a study of blood T cell repertoires in COVID-19. As for the study in general: Acute and convalescent COVID-19 specimens originated in the United States, Italy and Spain. PBMCs, B-cell-depleted T cells, or T cells were the source of the cDNA or gDNA that made up the material.

Methods used by the authors: Reference gene primers were amplified, and this amplification served to estimate nucleated cell counts. TCRdb's table, derived via immunoSEQ multiplex PCR, lists solely in-frame clones and lacks some. D and trimming were read from the DNA, whereas the V and J calls and clone size are those reported in that table. The repertoire holds 100,000 to 150,000 clones, with around 88% as singletons. V lost 2 bases and J 2 bases, leaving 13 bases between the germline ends. This CDR3 has 15 residues. Germline V gene data show CDR1 as SGHNT and CDR2 as YYREEE (reference sequence). The receptor comes from a human donor in a cohort sampled during active COVID-19. The genes are TRBV5-4 and TRBJ1-2, with D uncertain. Sequenced sample: peripheral blood. The CDR3 nucleotides are TGTGCCAGCAGCTTCTTTACACAAACGAACTATGGCTACACCTTC. Its translation: CASSFFTQTNYGYTF.